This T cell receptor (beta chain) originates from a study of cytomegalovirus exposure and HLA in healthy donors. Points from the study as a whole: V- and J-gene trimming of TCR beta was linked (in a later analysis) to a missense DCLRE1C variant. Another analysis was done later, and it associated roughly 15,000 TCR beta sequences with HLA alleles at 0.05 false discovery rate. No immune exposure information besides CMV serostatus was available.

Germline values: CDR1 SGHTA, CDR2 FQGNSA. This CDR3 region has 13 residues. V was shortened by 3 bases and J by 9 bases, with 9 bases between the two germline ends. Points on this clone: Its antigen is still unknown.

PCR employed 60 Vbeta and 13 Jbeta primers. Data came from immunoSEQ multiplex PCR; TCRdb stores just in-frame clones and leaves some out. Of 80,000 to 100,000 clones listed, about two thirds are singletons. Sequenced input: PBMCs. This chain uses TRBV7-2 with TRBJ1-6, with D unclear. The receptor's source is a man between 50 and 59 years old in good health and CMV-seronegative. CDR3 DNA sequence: TGTGCCAGCAGCTTCGGGAGCGGTTCACCCCTCCACTTT. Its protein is CASSFGSGSPLHF.